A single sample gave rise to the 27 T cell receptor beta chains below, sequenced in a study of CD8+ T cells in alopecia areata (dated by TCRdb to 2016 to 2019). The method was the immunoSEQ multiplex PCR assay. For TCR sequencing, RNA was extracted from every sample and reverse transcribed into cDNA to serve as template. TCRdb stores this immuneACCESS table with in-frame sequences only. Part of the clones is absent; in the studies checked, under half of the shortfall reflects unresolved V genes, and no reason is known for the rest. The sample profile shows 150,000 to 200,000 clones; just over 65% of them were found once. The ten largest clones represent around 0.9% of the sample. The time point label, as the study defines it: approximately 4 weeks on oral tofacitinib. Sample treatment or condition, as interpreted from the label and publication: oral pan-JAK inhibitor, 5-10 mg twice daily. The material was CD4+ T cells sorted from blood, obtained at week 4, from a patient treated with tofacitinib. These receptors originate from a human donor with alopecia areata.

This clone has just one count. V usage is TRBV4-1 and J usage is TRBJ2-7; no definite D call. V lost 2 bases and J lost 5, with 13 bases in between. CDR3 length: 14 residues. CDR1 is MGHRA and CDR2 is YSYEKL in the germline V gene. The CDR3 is CASSQPRRRNEQYF. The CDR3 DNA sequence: TGCGCCAGCAGCCAACCCAGACGACGTAACGAGCAGTACTTC.

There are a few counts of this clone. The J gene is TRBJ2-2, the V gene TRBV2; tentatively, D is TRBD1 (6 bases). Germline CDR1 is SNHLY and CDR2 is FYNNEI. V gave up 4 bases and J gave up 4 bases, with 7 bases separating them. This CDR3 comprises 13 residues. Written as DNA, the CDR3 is TGTGCCAGCAGTGGGACAGCCACCGGGGAGCTGTTTTTT. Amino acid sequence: CASSGTATGELFF.

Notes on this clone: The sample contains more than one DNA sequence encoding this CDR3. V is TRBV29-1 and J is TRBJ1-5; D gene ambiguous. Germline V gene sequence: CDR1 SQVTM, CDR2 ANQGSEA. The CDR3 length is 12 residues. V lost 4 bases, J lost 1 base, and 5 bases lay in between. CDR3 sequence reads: CSVGGSNQPQHF. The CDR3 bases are TGCAGCGTTGGAGGAAGCAATCAGCCCCAGCATTTT.

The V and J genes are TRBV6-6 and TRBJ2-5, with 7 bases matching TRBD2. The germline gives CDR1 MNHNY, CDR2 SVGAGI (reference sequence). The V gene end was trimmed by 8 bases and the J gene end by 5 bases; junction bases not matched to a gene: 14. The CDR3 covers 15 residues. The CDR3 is CASGRTLAFGETQYF. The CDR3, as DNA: TGTGCCAGCGGTAGAACACTAGCGTTTGGGGAGACCCAGTACTTC.

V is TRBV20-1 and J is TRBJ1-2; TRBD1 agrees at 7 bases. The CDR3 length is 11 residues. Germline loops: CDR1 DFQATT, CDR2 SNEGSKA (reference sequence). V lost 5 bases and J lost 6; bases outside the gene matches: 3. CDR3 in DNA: TGCAGTGCTTCAACAGGGGATGGCTACACCTTC. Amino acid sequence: CSASTGDGYTF.

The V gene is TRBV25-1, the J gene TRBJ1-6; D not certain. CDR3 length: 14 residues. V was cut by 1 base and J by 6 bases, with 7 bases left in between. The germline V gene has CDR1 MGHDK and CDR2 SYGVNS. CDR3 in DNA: TGTGCCAGCAGTGAATTAGGGTCTAATTCACCCCTCCACTTT. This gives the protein CASSELGSNSPLHF.

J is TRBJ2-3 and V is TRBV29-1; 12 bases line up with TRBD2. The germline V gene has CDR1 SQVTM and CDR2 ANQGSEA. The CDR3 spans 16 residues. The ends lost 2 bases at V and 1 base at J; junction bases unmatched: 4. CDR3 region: CSVEPRTSGGTDTQYF. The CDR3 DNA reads TGCAGCGTTGAACCGCGGACTAGCGGGGGCACAGATACGCAGTATTTT.

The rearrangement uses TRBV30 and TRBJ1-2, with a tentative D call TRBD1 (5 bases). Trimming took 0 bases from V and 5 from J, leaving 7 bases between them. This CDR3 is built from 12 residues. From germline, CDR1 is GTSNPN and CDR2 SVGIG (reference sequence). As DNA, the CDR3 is TGTGCCTGGAGTGTACAGGAGTATGGCTACACCTTC. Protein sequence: CAWSVQEYGYTF. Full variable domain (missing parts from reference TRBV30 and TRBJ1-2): SQTIHQWPATLVQPVGSPLSLECTVEGTSNPNLYWYRQAAGRGLQLLFYSVGIGQISSEVPQNLSASRPQDRQFILSSKKLLLSDSGFYLCAWSVQEYGYTFGSGTRLTVV.

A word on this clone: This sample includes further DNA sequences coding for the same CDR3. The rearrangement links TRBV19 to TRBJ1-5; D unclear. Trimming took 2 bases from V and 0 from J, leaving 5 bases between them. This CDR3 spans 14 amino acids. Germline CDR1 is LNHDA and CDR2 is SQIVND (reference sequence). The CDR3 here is CASSISYSNQPQHF. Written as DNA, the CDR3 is TGTGCCAGTAGTATAAGTTATAGCAATCAGCCCCAGCATTTT.

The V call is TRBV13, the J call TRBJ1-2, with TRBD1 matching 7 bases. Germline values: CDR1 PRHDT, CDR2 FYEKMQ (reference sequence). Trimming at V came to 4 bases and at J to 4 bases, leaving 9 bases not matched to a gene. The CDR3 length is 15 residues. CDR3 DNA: TGTGCCAGCAGCTCCCAGGGGGGCAGAATCTATGGCTACACCTTC. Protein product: CASSSQGGRIYGYTF.

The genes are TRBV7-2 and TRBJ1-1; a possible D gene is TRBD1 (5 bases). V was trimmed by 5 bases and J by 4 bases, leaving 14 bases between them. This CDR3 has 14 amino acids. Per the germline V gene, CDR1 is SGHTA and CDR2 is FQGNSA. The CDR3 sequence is CASSPGGISTEAFF. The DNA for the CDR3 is TGTGCCAGCAGCCCTGGGGGAATTAGCACTGAAGCTTTCTTT.

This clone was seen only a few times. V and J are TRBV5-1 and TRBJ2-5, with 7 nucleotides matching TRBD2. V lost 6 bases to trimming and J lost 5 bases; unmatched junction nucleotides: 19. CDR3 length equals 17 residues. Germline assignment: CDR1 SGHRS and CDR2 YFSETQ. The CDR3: CASTPVVLSSGGETQYF. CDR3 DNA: TGCGCCAGCACCCCGGTGGTTCTGTCGTCCGGGGGGGAGACCCAGTACTTC.

Here the CDR3 DNA reads TGTGCCACCAGCAGAGGGGAGGGTTACGAAAAACTGTTTTTT. It translates to CATSRGEGYEKLFF. The gene calls are TRBV15 and TRBJ1-4; D remains ambiguous. The CDR3 loop spans 14 amino acids. Deletions cut 1 base from V and 8 bases from J, with 11 bases between. Looked up from germline, CDR1 is LNHNV and CDR2 is YYDKDF (reference sequence).

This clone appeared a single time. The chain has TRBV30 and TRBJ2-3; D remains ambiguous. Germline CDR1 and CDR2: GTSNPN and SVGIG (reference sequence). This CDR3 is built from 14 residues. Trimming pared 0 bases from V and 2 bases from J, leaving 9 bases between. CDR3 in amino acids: CAWSVLTVTDTQYF. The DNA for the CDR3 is TGTGCCTGGAGTGTTCTGACGGTCACAGATACGCAGTATTTT.

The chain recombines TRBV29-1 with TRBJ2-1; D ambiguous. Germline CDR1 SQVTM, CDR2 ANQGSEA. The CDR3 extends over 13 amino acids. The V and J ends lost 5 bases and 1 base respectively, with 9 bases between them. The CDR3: CSVLSFSYNEQFF. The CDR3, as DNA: TGCAGCGTTCTAAGTTTTTCCTACAATGAGCAGTTCTTC.

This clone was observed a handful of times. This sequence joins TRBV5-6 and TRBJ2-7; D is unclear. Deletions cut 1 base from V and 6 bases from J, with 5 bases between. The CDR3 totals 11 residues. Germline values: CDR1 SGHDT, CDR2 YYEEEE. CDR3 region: CASSLLGEQYF. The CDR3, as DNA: TGTGCCAGCAGCTTGTTGGGCGAGCAGTACTTC.

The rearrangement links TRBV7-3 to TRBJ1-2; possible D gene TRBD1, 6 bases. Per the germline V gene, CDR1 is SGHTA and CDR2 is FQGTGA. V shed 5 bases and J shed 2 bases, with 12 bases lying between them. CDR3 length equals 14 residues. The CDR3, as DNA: TGTGCCAGCAGCCCCCAGGGGACCAACTATGGCTACACCTTC. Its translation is CASSPQGTNYGYTF.

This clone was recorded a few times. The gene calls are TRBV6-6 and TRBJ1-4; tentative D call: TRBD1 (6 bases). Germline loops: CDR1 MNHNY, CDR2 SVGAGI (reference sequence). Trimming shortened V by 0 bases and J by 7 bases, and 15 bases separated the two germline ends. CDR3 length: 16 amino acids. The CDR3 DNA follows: TGTGCCAGCAGTTACTCGGGGGCAGGGGCAGCTGAAAAACTGTTTTTT. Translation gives CASSYSGAGAAEKLFF.

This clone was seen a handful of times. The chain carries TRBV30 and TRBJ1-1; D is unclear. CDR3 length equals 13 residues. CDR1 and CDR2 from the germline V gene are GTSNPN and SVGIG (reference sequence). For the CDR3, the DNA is TGTGCACGGCGCGGTGCCGGGAACACTGAAGCTTTCTTT. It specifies CARRGAGNTEAFF.

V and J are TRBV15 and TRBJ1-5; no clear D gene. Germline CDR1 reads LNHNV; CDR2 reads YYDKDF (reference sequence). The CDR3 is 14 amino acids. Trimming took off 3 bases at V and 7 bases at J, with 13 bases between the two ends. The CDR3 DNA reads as TGTGCCACCAGCAGTAGGAAGGTGGGCCAGCCCCAGCATTTT. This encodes CATSSRKVGQPQHF. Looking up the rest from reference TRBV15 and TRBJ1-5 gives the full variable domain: DAMVIQNPRYQVTQFGKPVTLSCSQTLNHNVMYWYQQKSSQAPKLLFHYYDKDFNNEADTPDNFQSRRPNTSFCFLDIRSPGLGDTAMYLCATSSRKVGQPQHFGDGTRLSIL.

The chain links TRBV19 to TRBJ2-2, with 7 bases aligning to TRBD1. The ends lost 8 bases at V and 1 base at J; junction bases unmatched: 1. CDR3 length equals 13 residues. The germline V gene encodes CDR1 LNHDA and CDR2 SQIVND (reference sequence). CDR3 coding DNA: TGTGCCAGTTGGACAGGGAACACCGGGGAGCTGTTTTTT. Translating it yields CASWTGNTGELFF.

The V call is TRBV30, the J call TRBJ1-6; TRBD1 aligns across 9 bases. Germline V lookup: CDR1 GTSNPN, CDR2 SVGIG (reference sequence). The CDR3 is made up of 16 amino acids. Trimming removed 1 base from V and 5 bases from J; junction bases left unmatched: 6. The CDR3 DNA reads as TGTGCCTGGAGTGAATACAGGGGGCTCGATAATTCACCCCTCCACTTT. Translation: CAWSEYRGLDNSPLHF.

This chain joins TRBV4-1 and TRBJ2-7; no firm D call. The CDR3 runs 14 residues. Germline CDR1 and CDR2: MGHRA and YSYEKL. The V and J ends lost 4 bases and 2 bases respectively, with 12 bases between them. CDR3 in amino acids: CASSPTYLTYEQYF. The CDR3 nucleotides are TGCGCCAGCAGCCCCACATACCTTACCTACGAGCAGTACTTC.

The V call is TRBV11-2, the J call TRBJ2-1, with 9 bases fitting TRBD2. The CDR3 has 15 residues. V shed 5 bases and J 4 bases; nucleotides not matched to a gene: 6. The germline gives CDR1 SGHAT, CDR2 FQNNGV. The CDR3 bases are TGTGCCAGCAGCGTAGCGGGGGCCTATTACAATGAGCAGTTCTTC. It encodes CASSVAGAYYNEQFF.

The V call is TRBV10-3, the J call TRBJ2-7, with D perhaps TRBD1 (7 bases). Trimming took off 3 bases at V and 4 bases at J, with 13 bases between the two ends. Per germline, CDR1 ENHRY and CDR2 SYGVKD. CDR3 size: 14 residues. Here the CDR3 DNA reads TGTGCCATCAGTGAAGGAGGGACAGCTTACGAGCAGTACTTC. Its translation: CAISEGGTAYEQYF.

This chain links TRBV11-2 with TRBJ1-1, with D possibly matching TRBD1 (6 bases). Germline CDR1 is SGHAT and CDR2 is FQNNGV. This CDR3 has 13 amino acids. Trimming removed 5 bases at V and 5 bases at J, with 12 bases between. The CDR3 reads CASSKEGGTEAFF. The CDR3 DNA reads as TGTGCCAGCAGCAAGGAGGGGGGAACTGAAGCTTTCTTT.

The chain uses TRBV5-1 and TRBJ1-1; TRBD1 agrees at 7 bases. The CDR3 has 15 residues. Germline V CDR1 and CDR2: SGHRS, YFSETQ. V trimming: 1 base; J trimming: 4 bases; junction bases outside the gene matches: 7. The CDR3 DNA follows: TGCGCCAGCAGCTTGACGGCAGGGGGATCCACTGAAGCTTTCTTT. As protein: CASSLTAGGSTEAFF.